These 10 T cell receptor beta chains came from one sample sequenced in a study of cytomegalovirus exposure and HLA in healthy donors. Primers: 60 Vbeta forward and 13 Jbeta reverse. The method was immunoSEQ multiplex PCR; TCRdb's version includes in-frame clones alone and lacks a portion of them. The table has around 130,000 clones, approximately 80% seen once. Sequencing input: PBMCs. All receptors come from a man aged 18 to 29 in good health and CMV-seropositive.

On this clone: The same CDR3 can be traced to other DNA sequences in this sample. As DNA, the CDR3 is TGTGCCAGCAGCTCCGGGACTAGCGGCTACAATGAGCAGTTCTTC. It specifies CASSSGTSGYNEQFF. J is TRBJ2-1 and V is TRBV11-3; 11 positions match TRBD2. After removal of 4 bases from V and 3 bases from J, the junction contained 2 bases not matched to a gene. Germline assignment: CDR1 SGHNT and CDR2 YENEEA. The CDR3 sequence is 15 residues long.

The chain is built from TRBV5-1 and TRBJ1-1, with D maybe TRBD1 (6 bases). The V gene's germline CDR1 is SGHRS and CDR2 YFSETQ. The ends were cut back, 2 bases at V and 8 bases at J, with 13 bases in the middle. The length of the CDR3 is 13 residues. CDR3 bases: TGCGCCAGCAGCTTAGATTTCCAGGGGGAAGCTTTCTTT. This sequence encodes CASSLDFQGEAFF.

The chain links TRBV7-2 to TRBJ2-1; D not certain. Germline CDR1 is SGHTA and CDR2 is FQGNSA. V shed 2 bases and J shed 8 bases, with 7 bases lying between them. CDR3 length: 12 residues. CDR3 loop: CASSLNSYEQFF. In nucleotides, the CDR3 is TGTGCCAGCAGCTTAAATTCCTATGAGCAGTTCTTC.

The rearrangement links TRBV5-4 to TRBJ1-1; 7 bases match TRBD1. This CDR3 has 16 residues. The junction had 6 bases not matched to a gene; V was cut back by 0 bases and J by 1 base. CDR1 SGHNT and CDR2 YYREEE come from the germline V gene (reference sequence). The CDR3 nucleotides read TGTGCCAGCAGCTTGGATGTGACAGGGCGGAACACTGAAGCTTTCTTT. This codes for CASSLDVTGRNTEAFF.

This chain joins TRBV7-9 and TRBJ2-5, with D possibly matching TRBD2 (6 bases). Trimming shortened V by 7 bases and J by 5 bases, and 23 bases separated the two germline ends. Germline CDR1 reads SEHNR; CDR2 reads FQNEAQ (reference sequence). The CDR3 is 16 amino acids. The CDR3 bases are TGTGCCAGCACCCCTGGAGGAGCGGAGGGTGAGGAGACCCAGTACTTC. Residues: CASTPGGAEGEETQYF.

V usage is TRBV29-1 and J usage is TRBJ2-7; 7 bases fit TRBD1. Germline V gene sequence: CDR1 SQVTM, CDR2 ANQGSEA. This CDR3 is 13 amino acids long. J lost 5 bases, V lost 6 bases, and 10 bases had no gene match. Here the CDR3 reads CSVFGQERDEQYF. The CDR3 DNA reads as TGCAGCGTGTTTGGACAGGAGCGAGACGAGCAGTACTTC.

The gene calls are TRBV6-6 and TRBJ1-2, with TRBD1 identical over 7 bases. Germline V gives CDR1 MNHNY, CDR2 SVGAGI (reference sequence). The trim removed 2 bases at V and 4 bases at J, leaving 4 bases unmatched. The length of the CDR3 is 14 residues. For the CDR3, the DNA is TGTGCCAGCAGTTACACGGGACAGTCCTATGGCTACACCTTC. Amino acid sequence: CASSYTGQSYGYTF.

The rearrangement joins TRBV9 to TRBJ2-1; D might be TRBD2 (6 bases). CDR3 length: 15 amino acids. V lost 2 bases, J lost 6 bases, and 15 bases lay in between. From germline, CDR1 is SGDLS and CDR2 YYNGEE. The CDR3 loop is CASSVRLDPSNEQFF. CDR3 bases: TGTGCCAGCAGCGTGAGACTAGACCCTTCCAATGAGCAGTTCTTC.

The chain uses TRBV5-1 and TRBJ2-4, with 7 bases fitting TRBD1. Looked up from germline, CDR1 is SGHRS and CDR2 is YFSETQ. The CDR3 has 19 residues. V lost 4 bases to trimming and J lost 1 base; unmatched junction nucleotides: 17. The chain's CDR3 is CASSPEGATGVGAKNIQYF. The CDR3 nucleotides are TGCGCCAGCAGCCCAGAGGGGGCAACAGGGGTCGGGGCCAAAAACATTCAGTACTTC.

The genes are TRBV29-1 and TRBJ2-3; 10 positions agree with TRBD2. The CDR3 has 15 amino acids. Germline loops: CDR1 SQVTM, CDR2 ANQGSEA. V was clipped by 4 bases and J by 2 bases; unmatched bases: 6. CDR3 in amino acids: CSVGSSGGHTDTQYF. CDR3 in DNA: TGCAGCGTTGGGAGTAGCGGGGGGCACACAGATACGCAGTATTTT.